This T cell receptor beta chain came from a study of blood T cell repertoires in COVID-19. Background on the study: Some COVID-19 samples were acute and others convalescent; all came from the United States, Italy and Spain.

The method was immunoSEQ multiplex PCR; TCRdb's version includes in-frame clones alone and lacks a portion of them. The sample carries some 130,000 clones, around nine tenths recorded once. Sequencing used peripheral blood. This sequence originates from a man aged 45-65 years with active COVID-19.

The CDR3 protein is CASSVQHWTSGNYNEQFF. CDR3 coding DNA: TGCGCCAGCAGTGTGCAGCACTGGACTAGCGGAAACTACAATGAGCAGTTCTTC. The chain links TRBV10-2 to TRBJ2-1, with 10 bases lining up with TRBD2. This CDR3 is 18 amino acids long. The J segment lost 3 bases and the V segment lost 4 bases, leaving 12 bases of the junction unmatched. Germline lookup yields CDR1 WSHSY and CDR2 SAAADI.